This T cell receptor (beta chain) was captured in a study of cytomegalovirus exposure and HLA in healthy donors. Whole-study results and caveats: It has been reported that TCR beta sequences accurately predicted the HLA-A and HLA-B alleles of most subjects. The authors listed 150 or so TCR beta chains as cytomegalovirus-associated. Through in vitro validation, a few CMV-associated chains were shown to be specific for CMV antigens.

Use of 60 Vbeta and 13 Jbeta primers characterized the PCR. TCRdb's table, derived via immunoSEQ multiplex PCR, lists solely in-frame clones and lacks some. The sample lists about 200,000 clones; roughly 77% were seen once. V lost 5 bases and J lost 2; bases outside the gene matches: 17. The CDR3 is 19 amino acids. Per the germline V gene, CDR1 is SGHTA and CDR2 is FQGTGA. Remarks on this clone: Its antigen remains unidentified.

The sample taken for sequencing was PBMCs. The chain carries TRBV7-3 and TRBJ2-5; 10 bases are a match to TRBD2. This TCR was sampled from a male donor in good health and CMV-seropositive. This chain's CDR3 is CASSQVLGGTSATQETQYF. The CDR3 DNA reads TGTGCCAGCAGCCAAGTTTTGGGCGGGACTAGCGCTACGCAAGAGACCCAGTACTTC.